This T cell receptor (beta chain) was observed in a study of shared clonotypes between healthy human individuals. Study information: Each donor had three CD4 naive, three CD4 memory, two CD8 naive and one CD8 memory plate. Study-level findings and limits: The naive CD4 repertoires of a handful of donors were compared, and approximately 5.3% of clonotypes were shared.

About this clone itself: Its antigen is undetermined.

The study ran the assay at deep level. Several immunoSEQ plates held equal portions of the genomic DNA taken from each subset. Repertoires were generated with immunoSEQ multiplex PCR, while TCRdb's copy carries only in-frame clones and drops some. The profile covers roughly 2.2 million clones, with about 92% appearing a single time and about 0.39% taken by the ten largest. The V gene end was trimmed by 11 bases and the J gene end by 2 bases; junction bases not matched to a gene: 2. Germline CDR1 MGHRA, CDR2 YSYEKL. The CDR3 contains 12 residues. This chain uses TRBV4-1 with TRBJ2-3; 9 bases align to TRBD2. The sample comprised naive CD4+ T cells from PBMCs. Subset described: CD45RA+ positively selected. This receptor was taken from a man younger than 30 in good health. Some clones in this sample may be carry-over from other donors' samples. The CDR3 protein is CAAGGITDTQYF. DNA of the CDR3: TGCGCCGCGGGGGGGATCACAGATACGCAGTATTTT.